The rows below give T cell receptor beta chains drawn from one sample of a study of human T cells and chemical hapten exposure. TCRdb re-analysed the RACE reads in MiXCR, keeping a single row per CDR3 protein. The table shows about 290,000 distinct CDR3 sequences, with roughly 8% occurring only once. The sample consisted of whole blood, taken in connection with sensitization to the hapten diphenylcyclopropenone (DPC). The receptors stem from a man aged 18 to 29 with alopecia areata. Some clones in this sample may be carry-over from other donors' samples. Both conserved end residues are trimmed from each CDR3. Expanded clones are given a class, and other clones once, few, many or no size at all.

v_gene	j_gene	abundance	CDR3aa
TRBV7-2	TRBJ1-5	many	ASSTNRGNNQPQH
TRBV5-1	TRBJ1-2	NA	ASRVGRGPANYGYT
TRBV9	TRBJ1-5	few	ASSESGARNQPQH
TRBV2	TRBJ1-1	few	ASRAGTDITEAF
TRBV27	TRBJ1-1	many	ASSLVRGSEAF
TRBV29-1	TRBJ2-6	NA	SVEGRLDSGANVLT
TRBV7-9	TRBJ1-2	many	ASSSSWTGKGYT
TRBV6-6	TRBJ1-3	NA	ASSYNRVGSGNTIY
TRBV6-2/TRBV6-3	TRBJ2-7	NA	ASSSQGAAYEQY
TRBV3-1	TRBJ1-2	NA	ASSQVGGLSNYGYT
TRBV7-9	TRBJ2-2	few	ASVDFPGELF
TRBV6-5	TRBJ2-1	NA	ASSIRRDSYNEQF
TRBV11-2	TRBJ1-6	NA	ASSLTSPVNSPLH
TRBV6-5	TRBJ2-5	NA	ASSLSGGRQETQY
TRBV15	TRBJ2-3	few	ATLDRGLTPSTDTQY
TRBV7-7	TRBJ2-2	few	ASSPGGWGTGELF
TRBV20-1	TRBJ1-5	many	SALQGSQPQH
TRBV7-3	TRBJ2-5	NA	ASSQGPRESGETQY
TRBV4-2	TRBJ2-4	many	ASSQFLADRNPKNIQY
TRBV7-3	TRBJ2-7	few	ASSPTIPPGGEQY
TRBV24-1	TRBJ1-1	many	ATNGGQNTEAF
TRBV7-2	TRBJ2-7	NA	ASSLAGGQGHEQY
TRBV7-2	TRBJ1-6	many	ASSLTGVDKSPLH
TRBV28	TRBJ2-1	few	ASWPTRQETYNEQF
TRBV28	TRBJ1-1	few	ASSRPHNTEAF
TRBV12-3/TRBV12-4	TRBJ1-2	few	ASTSSGISHGYT
TRBV12-3/TRBV12-4	TRBJ1-1	many	ASRGQATNTEAF
TRBV11-3	TRBJ2-2	NA	ASSLGLTTGELF
TRBV27	TRBJ2-5	few	ASSFDRAYQETQY
TRBV12-3/TRBV12-4	TRBJ2-3	few	ASSLAGTLSHTQY
TRBV27	TRBJ2-2	few	ASSHGDRGWTGELF
TRBV4-3	TRBJ1-5	few	ASSQDILRGNQPQH
TRBV10-3	TRBJ2-7	NA	AISESYGQGAYEQY
TRBV7-9	TRBJ1-3	NA	ASSQTDGNTIY
TRBV6-1	TRBJ1-1	NA	ASRVTEAF
TRBV27	TRBJ1-2	NA	ASSFVGTIHTRGYT
TRBV20-1	TRBJ1-1	NA	SARGVNTEAF
TRBV12-3/TRBV12-4	TRBJ2-6	NA	ASSLLSGANVLT
TRBV29-1	TRBJ2-3	many	SVGSSGSTDTQY
TRBV4-1	TRBJ1-4	many	ASSQAGGQEHEKLF
TRBV4-3	TRBJ2-6	few	ASSNHPGGQGAAGANVLT
TRBV6-5	TRBJ2-7	many	ASSPGQYEQY
TRBV20-1	TRBJ2-7	many	SASRQGTYEQY
TRBV10-3	TRBJ1-1	NA	AISESPNPGTTEAF
TRBV12-3/TRBV12-4	TRBJ1-2	NA	ASCRQGVDGYT
TRBV28	TRBJ2-1	many	ASNTGRNEQF
TRBV5-1	TRBJ2-7	many	ASSLVATLPYEQY
TRBV28	TRBJ2-3	many	ANGGLRTDTQY
TRBV29-1	TRBJ2-3	many	SVGSRADTQY
TRBV20-1	TRBJ2-1	few	SAPSSGNNEQF
TRBV4-1	TRBJ1-3	many	ASSQQTSSGNTIY
TRBV6-2/TRBV6-3	TRBJ1-1	NA	ASSKVRQGPF
TRBV14	TRBJ2-3	many	ASSIRQGAMGLY
TRBV29-1	TRBJ1-5	many	SVQGMDQPQH
TRBV6-6	TRBJ2-5	NA	ASSYSGVSGGQETQY
TRBV5-1	TRBJ2-6	few	ASSPQAGAGANVLT
TRBV5-1	TRBJ1-2	few	ASREPNYGYT
TRBV4-1	TRBJ2-1	few	ASSQLGLSHNEQF